The 15 T cell receptor beta chains given below trace back to one sample, sequenced in a study of vaccination effects on CD4 cells after COVID-19. The antigens of these receptors remain unknown. Sequencing used immunoSEQ multiplex PCR; TCRdb keeps in-frame clones, though not all of them. The sample has approximately 13,000 clones, 55% to 85% seen once. Sequencing followed a ViraFEST assay step that expanded antigen-specific CD4+ T cells with viral peptide pools. It was after nine to ten days of culture that CD4+ T cells were isolated. Participants got two doses of BNT162b2 or mRNA-1273 vaccine. Sequenced material: CD4+ T cells from PBMCs cultured with SARS-CoV-2 spike peptides, taken after COVID-19 vaccination. These receptor sequences come from a human donor who received a COVID-19 vaccine.

This chain connects TRBV5-1 to TRBJ2-1; no clear D. Per the germline V gene, CDR1 is SGHRS and CDR2 is YFSETQ. V lost 2 bases, J lost 10 bases, and 13 bases lay in between. CDR3 size: 13 residues. CDR3 DNA sequence: TGCGCCAGCAGCTTATCCCGGCGAGACGAGCAGTTCTTC. Amino acids: CASSLSRRDEQFF.

The gene calls are TRBV25-1 and TRBJ1-3; perhaps TRBD1 as D (6 bases). The V gene's germline CDR1 is MGHDK and CDR2 SYGVNS. The V end lost 3 bases, the J end lost 4 bases, and 10 bases lay between the germline ends. The CDR3 loop spans 14 amino acids. In DNA form, the CDR3 reads TGTGCCAGCAGTGACCAGGGGAGAGGAAACACCATATATTTT. Protein product: CASSDQGRGNTIYF.

The V call is TRBV5-8, the J call TRBJ1-5; D might be TRBD1 (5 bases). Trimming stripped 4 bases from V and 6 bases from J, with 17 bases between. Germline-derived CDR1 and CDR2 are SGHTS and YDEGEE. The CDR3 is made up of 15 amino acids. CDR3: CASSLGFGGGQPQHF. The CDR3 DNA reads as TGTGCCAGCAGCCTCGGGTTTGGGGGGGGTCAGCCCCAGCATTTT.

The rearrangement uses TRBV9 and TRBJ2-7; 9 positions agree with TRBD2. The CDR3 extends over 15 amino acids. V trimming: 0 bases; J trimming: 2 bases; junction bases outside the gene matches: 3. Germline lookup yields CDR1 SGDLS and CDR2 YYNGEE. In DNA, the CDR3 is TGTGCCAGCAGCGTAGGAAGCGGGGGGCCCTACGAGCAGTACTTC. Protein sequence: CASSVGSGGPYEQYF.

The chain uses TRBV10-2 and TRBJ1-6, with 8 bases that match TRBD1. The V gene's germline CDR1 is WSHSY and CDR2 SAAADI. V trimming: 6 bases; J trimming: 5 bases; junction bases outside the gene matches: 9. CDR3 length equals 16 residues. The CDR3: CASRFTPTGDNSPLHF. In nucleotides, the CDR3 is TGCGCCAGCAGATTCACCCCGACAGGGGATAATTCACCCCTCCACTTT.

V gene TRBV7-2 combines with J gene TRBJ2-1; 8 bases map to TRBD1. The CDR3 covers 15 residues. Trimming cost V 4 bases and J 4 bases; bases outside gene matches: 6. In germline, CDR1 is SGHTA, CDR2 FQGNSA. CDR3 protein: CASSSSGTGYNEQFF. The CDR3 DNA follows: TGTGCCAGCAGCTCTTCCGGGACAGGATACAATGAGCAGTTCTTC.

The V and J genes are TRBV5-4 and TRBJ2-5; either TRBD1 or TRBD2 may fit D (5 bases each). From germline, CDR1 is SGHNT and CDR2 YYREEE (reference sequence). V was pared by 5 bases and J by 0 bases, with 14 bases between. CDR3 size: 15 residues. CDR3 sequence reads: CASSSRDPYQETQYF. The CDR3 nucleotides are TGTGCCAGCAGTAGCCGGGACCCCTACCAAGAGACCCAGTACTTC. Combining the CDR3 with reference TRBV5-4 and TRBJ2-5 gives the whole variable domain ETGVTQSPTHLIKTRGQQVTLRCSSQSGHNTVSWYQQALGQGPQFIFQYYREEENGRGNFPPRFSGLQFPNYSSELNVNALELDDSALYLCASSSRDPYQETQYFGPGTRLLVL.

J is TRBJ1-1 and V is TRBV2; D not resolved. Germline CDR1 and CDR2: SNHLY and FYNNEI. The CDR3 is 14 amino acids. The ends were cut back, 4 bases at V and 1 base at J, with 10 bases in the middle. CDR3: CASSATRGNTEAFF. DNA of the CDR3: TGTGCCAGCAGTGCCACTCGGGGGAACACTGAAGCTTTCTTT.

The sample holds one count of this clone. The gene calls are TRBV30 and TRBJ1-3, with D uncertain. Germline V gene sequence: CDR1 GTSNPN, CDR2 SVGIG (reference sequence). The V end lost 8 bases, the J end lost 4 bases, and 12 bases lay between the germline ends. The CDR3 has 12 residues. DNA of the CDR3: TGTGCCGGACCTGGGCCCGGAAACACCATATATTTT. This encodes CAGPGPGNTIYF.

The CDR3 here is CASRPGLAGGPWSFF. CDR3 sequence (DNA): TGTGCCAGCAGGCCGGGACTAGCGGGAGGGCCTTGGTCTTTCTTC. This chain joins TRBV28 and TRBJ2-1, with 16 bases that match TRBD2. This CDR3 is 15 amino acids long. Trimming removed 6 bases from V and 16 bases from J; junction bases left unmatched: 12. The germline V gene encodes CDR1 MDHEN and CDR2 SYDVKM.

The V call is TRBV9, the J call TRBJ1-1, with 7 bases identical to TRBD1. This CDR3 is 15 amino acids long. With V trimmed by 4 bases and J by 6 bases, 12 bases remained unmatched. The germline CDR1 and CDR2 sequences are SGDLS and YYNGEE. CDR3 bases: TGTGCCAGCAGCACCCGACAGGGTACGGGAGCTGAAGCTTTCTTT. Amino acids: CASSTRQGTGAEAFF.

This clone has only one observation. One end of the junction varies from germline; a read error may be responsible. The chain uses TRBV7-7 and TRBJ2-5; D may correspond to TRBD1 or TRBD2 (6 bases each). This CDR3 contains 15 residues. Germline CDR1 reads SSHAT; CDR2 reads FNYEAQ (reference sequence). The CDR3 is CASSLGGGPQETQYF. The DNA for the CDR3 is TGTGCTAGCAGCTTAGGAGGGGGACCCCAAGAGACCCAGTACTTC.

This clone came up a few times. The chain has TRBV15 and TRBJ2-7; D remains ambiguous. The ends were cut back, 0 bases at V and 6 bases at J, with 6 bases in the middle. Looked up from germline, CDR1 is LNHNV and CDR2 is YYDKDF (reference sequence). The CDR3 has 12 residues. The CDR3 DNA is TGTGCCACCAGCAGAGACTTCTCCGAGCAGTACTTC. Its protein product is CATSRDFSEQYF.

This clone is labeled large. The chain employs TRBV7-2 and TRBJ1-3; D is ambiguous. V lost 5 bases and J lost 0, with 11 bases in between. The germline CDR1 and CDR2 sequences are SGHTA and FQGNSA. This CDR3 comprises 15 residues. The DNA for the CDR3 is TGTGCCAGCAGCCCTATACAGAGCTCTGGAAACACCATATATTTT. Translation gives CASSPIQSSGNTIYF.

V and J are TRBV5-6 and TRBJ1-2; TRBD1 might be the D (6 bases). CDR3 length: 15 residues. Germline values: CDR1 SGHDT, CDR2 YYEEEE. Trimming cost V 0 bases and J 6 bases, with 15 bases left between them. The CDR3 reads CASSLAYRGPHGYTF. Written as DNA, the CDR3 is TGTGCCAGCAGCTTGGCTTATCGGGGGCCCCATGGCTACACCTTC.